This note documents a single TCR beta chain sequence. Antigen: not known. Original handling: After removing out-of-frame reads, under 2.5 million distinct TCRbeta sequences remained. Libraries were prepared by immunoSEQ multiplex PCR; TCRdb keeps only in-frame clonotypes and omits some of them. The V and J calls and clone size come from that table; D and trimming were worked out from the DNA. The sample holds 45,000 to 65,000 clones, 65% to 80% seen once. The sample originates from a study of memory CD4+ T cells and cytomegalovirus serostatus. Background on the study: Donors were healthy Belgian adults, fewer than ten CMV seropositive and some 24 seronegative.

Single viable CD3+CD4+CD8-CD45RO+ cells were sorted as the memory CD4+ T cells. Total CD4+ T cells were enriched by CD4 positive selection. Study outcomes and limitations: Each of around 69 CMV-associated TCRbeta sequences occurred in one to five individuals.

This TCR derives from an adult in good health and CMV-seropositive. What was sequenced was memory CD4+ T cells from blood.

The CDR3 coding sequence is TGTGCCAGCAGCCTCGGGACAGCTTACGAGCAGTACTTC. As protein: CASSLGTAYEQYF. The rearrangement joins TRBV6-5 to TRBJ2-7; 7 bases are shared with TRBD1. The trim removed 6 bases at V and 4 bases at J, leaving 6 bases unmatched. The length of the CDR3 is 13 residues. Germline V gene lookup returns CDR1 MNHEY and CDR2 SVGAGI.